This T cell receptor (beta chain) was captured by sequencing in a study of blood T cell repertoires in COVID-19. Whole-study context: PBMCs, B-cell-depleted T cells, or T cells provided the cDNA or gDNA that made up the material.

Source study methods: Estimation of nucleated cell counts was performed using reference gene primer amplification. Libraries were prepared by immunoSEQ multiplex PCR; TCRdb keeps only in-frame clonotypes and omits some of them. That table gives V, J and clone size, and the DNA gave D and trimming. The repertoire has 8,500 to 10,000 clones, less than 90% of them found once; the top ten carry about a tenth. Per the germline V gene, CDR1 is GTSNPN and CDR2 is SVGIG (reference sequence). Trimming pared 5 bases from V and 4 bases from J, leaving 20 bases between. This CDR3 spans 15 amino acids. The chain employs TRBV30 and TRBJ2-5; D is perhaps TRBD1 (5 bases). The TCR was taken from a human donor in a cohort sampled during active COVID-19. Source material: peripheral blood. CDR3 sequence reads: CAWGASKGRGETQYF. CDR3 coding DNA: TGTGCCTGGGGGGCCTCGAAGGGAAGGGGAGAGACCCAGTACTTC.